The 4 T cell receptor beta chains listed next were all sequenced from one sample in a study of blood T cell repertoires in COVID-19. The method was immunoSEQ multiplex PCR; TCRdb's version includes in-frame clones alone and lacks a portion of them. The table has roughly 400,000 clones, approximately 87% seen once. The sample consisted of peripheral blood. Source of these receptors: a woman aged 55-70 years with COVID-19, enrolled during active disease.

The chain joins TRBV18 to TRBJ1-1, with D possibly being TRBD1 (6 bases). This CDR3 has 12 residues. Per the germline V gene, CDR1 is KGHSH and CDR2 is LQKENI. V lost 4 bases to trimming and J lost 8 bases, with 11 bases between them. In DNA, the CDR3 is TGTGCCAGCTCACGGGACAACTTAGAAGCTTTCTTT. Translating gives CASSRDNLEAFF.

CDR3 sequence (DNA): TGTGCCAGCAGTTTTCGGGGGGACCGGAACACTGAAGCTTTCTTT. Translated, it gives CASSFRGDRNTEAFF. The rearrangement uses TRBV27 and TRBJ1-1, with D perhaps TRBD1 (5 bases). This CDR3 contains 15 residues. Germline-derived CDR1 and CDR2 are MNHEY and SMNVEV (reference sequence). Between the trimmed V and J ends, which lost 3 bases and 1 base, there was a span of 12 bases.

The table lists this clone with a few counts. CDR3 in DNA: TGCGCCAGCAGTGACCACGTGGGACAGGGAGAGAATGAGCAGTTCTTC. Residues: CASSDHVGQGENEQFF. The chain joins TRBV10-2 to TRBJ2-1, with 9 nucleotides matching TRBD1. The CDR3 has 16 amino acids. After removal of 3 bases from V and 7 bases from J, the junction contained 10 bases not matched to a gene. Germline loops: CDR1 WSHSY, CDR2 SAAADI.

This chain joins TRBV5-6 and TRBJ2-2, with 8 bases fitting TRBD1. After removal of 1 base from V and 5 bases from J, the junction contained 7 bases not matched to a gene. The germline gives CDR1 SGHDT, CDR2 YYEEEE. This CDR3 has 16 residues. For the CDR3, the DNA is TGTGCCAGCAGCTTGAGGGCAGGGGGCAGGACCGGGGAGCTGTTTTTT. This encodes CASSLRAGGRTGELFF.